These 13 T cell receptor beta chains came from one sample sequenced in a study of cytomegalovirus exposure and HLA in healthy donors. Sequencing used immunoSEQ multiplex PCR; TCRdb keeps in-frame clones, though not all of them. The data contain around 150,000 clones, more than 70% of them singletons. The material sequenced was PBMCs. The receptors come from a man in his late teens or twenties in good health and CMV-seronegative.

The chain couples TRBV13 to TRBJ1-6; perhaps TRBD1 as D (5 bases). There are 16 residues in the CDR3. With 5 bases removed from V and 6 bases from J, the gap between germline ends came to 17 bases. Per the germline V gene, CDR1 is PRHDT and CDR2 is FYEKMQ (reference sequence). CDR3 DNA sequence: TGTGCCAGCAGCCCAGAGGGAGGGGAGCCTAATTCACCCCTCCACTTT. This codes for CASSPEGGEPNSPLHF. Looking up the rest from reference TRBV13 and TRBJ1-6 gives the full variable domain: AAGVIQSPRHLIKEKRETATLKCYPIPRHDTVYWYQQGPGQDPQFLISFYEKMQSDKGSIPDRFSAQQFSDYHSELNMSSLELGDSALYFCASSPEGGEPNSPLHFGNGTRLTVT.

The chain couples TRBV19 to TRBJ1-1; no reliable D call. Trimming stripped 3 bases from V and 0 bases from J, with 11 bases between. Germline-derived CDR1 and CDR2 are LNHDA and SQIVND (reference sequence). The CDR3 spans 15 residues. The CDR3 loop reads CASSISLSLNTEAFF. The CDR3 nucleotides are TGTGCCAGTAGTATTTCACTTTCGTTGAACACTGAAGCTTTCTTT.

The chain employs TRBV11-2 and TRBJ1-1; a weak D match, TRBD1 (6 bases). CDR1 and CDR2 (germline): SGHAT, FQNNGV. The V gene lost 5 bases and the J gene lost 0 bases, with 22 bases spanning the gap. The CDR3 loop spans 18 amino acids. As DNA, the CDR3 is TGTGCCAGCAGCACCAGAGGTGTTACAGGGACGGTGAACACTGAAGCTTTCTTT. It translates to CASSTRGVTGTVNTEAFF.

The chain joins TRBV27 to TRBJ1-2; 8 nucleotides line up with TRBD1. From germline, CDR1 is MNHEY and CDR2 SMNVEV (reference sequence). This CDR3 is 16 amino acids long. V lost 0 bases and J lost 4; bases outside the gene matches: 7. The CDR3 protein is CASSLSLGQGLYGYTF. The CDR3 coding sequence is TGTGCCAGCAGTTTATCGTTAGGACAGGGCCTCTATGGCTACACCTTC.

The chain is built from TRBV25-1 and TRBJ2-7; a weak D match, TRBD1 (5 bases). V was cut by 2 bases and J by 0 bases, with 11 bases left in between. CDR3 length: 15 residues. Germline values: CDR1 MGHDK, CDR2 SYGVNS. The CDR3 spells CASSERGRYSYEQYF. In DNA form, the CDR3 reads TGTGCCAGCAGTGAAAGGGGCCGTTACTCCTACGAGCAGTACTTC.

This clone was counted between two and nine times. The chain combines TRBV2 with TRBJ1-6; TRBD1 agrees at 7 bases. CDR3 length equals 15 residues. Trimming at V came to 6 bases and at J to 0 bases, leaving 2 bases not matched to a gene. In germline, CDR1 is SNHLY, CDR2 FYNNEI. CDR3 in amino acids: CASRGDSSYNSPLHF. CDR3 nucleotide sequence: TGTGCCAGCAGGGGGGACAGCTCCTATAATTCACCCCTCCACTTT.

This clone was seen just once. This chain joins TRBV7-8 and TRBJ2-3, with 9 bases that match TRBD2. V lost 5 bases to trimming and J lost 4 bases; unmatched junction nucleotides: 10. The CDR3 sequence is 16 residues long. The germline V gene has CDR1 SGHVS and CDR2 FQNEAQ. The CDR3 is CASSQNAGGPADTQYF. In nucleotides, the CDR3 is TGTGCCAGCAGCCAGAATGCGGGAGGGCCTGCAGATACGCAGTATTTT.

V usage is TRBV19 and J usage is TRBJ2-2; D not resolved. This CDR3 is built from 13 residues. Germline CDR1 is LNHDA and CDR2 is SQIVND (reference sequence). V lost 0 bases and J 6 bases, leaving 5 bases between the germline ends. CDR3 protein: CASSIDRSGELFF. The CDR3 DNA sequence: TGTGCCAGTAGTATAGATCGTTCCGGGGAGCTGTTTTTT.

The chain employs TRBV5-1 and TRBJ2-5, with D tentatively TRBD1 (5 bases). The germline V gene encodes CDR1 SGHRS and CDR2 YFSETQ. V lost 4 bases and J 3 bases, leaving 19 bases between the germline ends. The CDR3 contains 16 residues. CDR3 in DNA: TGCGCCAGCAGCCTATTGGAGCTAGGGGTTGAAGAGACCCAGTACTTC. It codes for CASSLLELGVEETQYF.

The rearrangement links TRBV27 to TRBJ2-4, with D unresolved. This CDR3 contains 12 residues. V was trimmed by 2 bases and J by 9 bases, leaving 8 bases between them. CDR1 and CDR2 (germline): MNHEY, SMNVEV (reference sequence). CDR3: CASSLPSGIQYF. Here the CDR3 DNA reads TGTGCCAGCAGTTTACCTAGTGGCATTCAGTACTTC.

The CDR3 DNA reads as TGCGCCAGCAGCTTTCAGGGGGTCGGGATGGGGACTGAAGCTTTCTTT. Protein sequence: CASSFQGVGMGTEAFF. The V gene is TRBV5-1, the J gene TRBJ1-1; 7 bases fit TRBD1. Germline V gene data show CDR1 as SGHRS and CDR2 as YFSETQ. The trim removed 2 bases at V and 5 bases at J, leaving 12 bases unmatched. The CDR3 has 16 amino acids. Looking up the rest from reference TRBV5-1 and TRBJ1-1 gives the full variable domain: KAGVTQTPRYLIKTRGQQVTLSCSPISGHRSVSWYQQTPGQGLQFLFEYFSETQRNKGNFPGRFSGRQFSNSRSEMNVSTLELGDSALYLCASSFQGVGMGTEAFFGQGTRLTVV.

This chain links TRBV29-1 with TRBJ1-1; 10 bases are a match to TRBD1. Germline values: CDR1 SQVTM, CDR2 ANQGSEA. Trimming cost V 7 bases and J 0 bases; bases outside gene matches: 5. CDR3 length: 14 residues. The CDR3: CSAGTGALNTEAFF. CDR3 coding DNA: TGCAGCGCCGGGACAGGGGCCCTGAACACTGAAGCTTTCTTT.

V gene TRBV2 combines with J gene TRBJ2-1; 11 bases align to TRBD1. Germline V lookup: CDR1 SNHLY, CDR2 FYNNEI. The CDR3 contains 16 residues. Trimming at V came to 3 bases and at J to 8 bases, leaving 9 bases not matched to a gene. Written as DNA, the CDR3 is TGTGCCAGCAGTGAGAGGACAGGGGGCATCTGGGATGAGCAGTTCTTC. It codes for CASSERTGGIWDEQFF.